The entry below describes one TCR beta chain. This sample was taken from a study of blood T cell repertoires in COVID-19. The wider study: Acute and convalescent COVID-19 samples came from the United States, Italy and Spain.

The CDR3 is 15 amino acids. V trimming: 5 bases; J trimming: 7 bases; junction bases outside the gene matches: 8. In germline, CDR1 is SGHAT, CDR2 FQNNGV. This table comes from immunoSEQ multiplex PCR, and its TCRdb copy is limited to in-frame clones, with some not included. The sample has 100,000 or so clones, roughly 92% seen once; the top ten hold around 5.7%. The receptor was isolated from a man aged 70-80 years with acute or convalescent COVID-19. Material: peripheral blood. The rearrangement links TRBV11-2 to TRBJ1-4, with 9 bases identical to TRBD1. CDR3 amino acids: CASSPQTGGGEKLFF. The DNA for the CDR3 is TGTGCCAGCAGCCCACAGACAGGGGGAGGTGAAAAACTGTTTTTT. Using reference TRBV11-2 and TRBJ1-4 for the parts outside the CDR3, the full variable domain is EAGVAQSPRYKIIEKRQSVAFWCNPISGHATLYWYQQILGQGPKLLIQFQNNGVVDDSQLPKDRFSAERLKGVDSTLKIQPAKLEDSAVYLCASSPQTGGGEKLFFGSGTQLSVL.